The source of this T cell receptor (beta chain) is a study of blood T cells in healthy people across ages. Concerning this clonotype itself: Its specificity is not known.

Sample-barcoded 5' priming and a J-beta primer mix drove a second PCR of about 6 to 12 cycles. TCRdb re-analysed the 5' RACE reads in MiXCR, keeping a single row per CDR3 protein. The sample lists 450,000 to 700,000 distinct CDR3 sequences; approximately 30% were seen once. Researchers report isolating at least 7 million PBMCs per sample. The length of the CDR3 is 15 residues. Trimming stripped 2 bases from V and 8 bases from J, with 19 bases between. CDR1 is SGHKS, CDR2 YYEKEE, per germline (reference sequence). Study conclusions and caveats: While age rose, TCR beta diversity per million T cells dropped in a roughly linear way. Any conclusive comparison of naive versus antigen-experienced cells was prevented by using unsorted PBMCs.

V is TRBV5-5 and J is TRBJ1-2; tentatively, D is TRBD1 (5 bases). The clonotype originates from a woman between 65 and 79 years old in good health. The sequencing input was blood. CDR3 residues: CASSFQARDRGGYTF. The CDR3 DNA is TGTGCCAGCAGCTTTCAGGCCAGGGATAGAGGAGGCTACACCTTC.